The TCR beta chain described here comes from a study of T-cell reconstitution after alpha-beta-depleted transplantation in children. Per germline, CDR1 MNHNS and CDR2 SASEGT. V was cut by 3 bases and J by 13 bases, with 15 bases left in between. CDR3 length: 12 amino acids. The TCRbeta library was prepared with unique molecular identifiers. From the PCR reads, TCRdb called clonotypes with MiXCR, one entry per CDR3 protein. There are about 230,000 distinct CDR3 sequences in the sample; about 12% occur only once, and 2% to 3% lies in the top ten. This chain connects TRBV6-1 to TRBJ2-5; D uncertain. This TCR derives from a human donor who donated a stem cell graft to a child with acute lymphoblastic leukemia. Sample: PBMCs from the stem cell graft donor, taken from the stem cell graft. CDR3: CASSDGEPVGYF. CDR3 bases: TGTGCCAGCAGTGACGGCGAGCCGGTAGGGTACTTC.